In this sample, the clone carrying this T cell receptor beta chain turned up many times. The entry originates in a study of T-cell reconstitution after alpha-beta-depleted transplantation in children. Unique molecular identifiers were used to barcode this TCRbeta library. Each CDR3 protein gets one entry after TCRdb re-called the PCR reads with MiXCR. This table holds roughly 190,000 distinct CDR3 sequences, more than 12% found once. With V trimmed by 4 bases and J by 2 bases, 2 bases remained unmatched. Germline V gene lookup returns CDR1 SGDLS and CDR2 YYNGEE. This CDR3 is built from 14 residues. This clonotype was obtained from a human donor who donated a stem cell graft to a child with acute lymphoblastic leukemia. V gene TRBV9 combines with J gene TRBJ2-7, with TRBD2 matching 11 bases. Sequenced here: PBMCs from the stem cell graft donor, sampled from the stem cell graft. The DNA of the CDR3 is TGTGCCAGCAGCCCTAGCGGGAGGACCTACGAGCAGTACTTC. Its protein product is CASSPSGRTYEQYF.